The 2 T cell receptor beta chains below all came from one sample that was sequenced in a study of blood T cell repertoires in COVID-19. Method: immunoSEQ multiplex PCR; TCRdb's copy keeps in-frame clones and lacks some. The sample includes 320,000 or so clones, 85% of them seen just once. Sequencing used PBMCs or T cells enriched from blood (not recorded which). These receptors all stem from a woman aged 30 to 39 who had been exposed to COVID-19.

The chain is built from TRBV28 and TRBJ2-3; the D is unclear. Germline V CDR1 and CDR2: MDHEN, SYDVKM. CDR3 length: 13 amino acids. Between the trimmed V and J ends, which lost 9 bases and 0 bases, there was a span of 10 bases. CDR3 DNA sequence: TGTGCCAGTTTAGTCCCTAGCACAGATACGCAGTATTTT. Its translation: CASLVPSTDTQYF.

The chain uses TRBV30 and TRBJ2-4; D is unresolved. Trimming left V 3 bases short and J 1 base short, with 10 bases between. The CDR3 is 14 residues long. The V gene's germline CDR1 is GTSNPN and CDR2 SVGIG (reference sequence). The CDR3 sequence: CAWRARLAKNIQYF. The CDR3 coding sequence is TGTGCCTGGAGGGCGCGGCTGGCCAAAAACATTCAGTACTTC.